This T cell receptor (beta chain) is from a study of glioma-infiltrating T cells. For this clonotype: Its antigen is unidentified.

Study results and caveats: Non-neoplastic patients had below-expected tissue-blood divergence, while all gliomas exceeded expectation. CDR3 overlap between tissue and blood was very small.

CDR1 and CDR2 (germline): MNHNS, SASEGT. The CDR3 runs 14 residues. Between the trimmed V and J ends, which lost 6 bases and 3 bases, there was a span of 12 bases. Using RNA template, CDR3s of TCR alpha and beta were amplified with iRepertoire arm-PCR. One-step reverse transcription and amplification started from approximately 100-400 ng of tissue mRNA or PBMC total RNA. TCRdb re-analysed the multiplex PCR reads in MiXCR, keeping a single row per CDR3 protein. The repertoire holds under 150,000 distinct CDR3 sequences, with 20% to 25% as singletons. The V call is TRBV6-1, the J call TRBJ1-5; maybe TRBD1 (5 bases). Source material: glioma tissue, nonneoplastic brain tissue, or PBMCs (not recorded which). The clonotype comes from a human donor with low-grade glioma or glioblastoma, undergoing nonglioma brain surgery, or in good health (not recorded which). CDR3 DNA sequence: TGTGCCAGCAGCCTTACAGGTGACAATCAGCCCCAGCATTTT. Its translation is CASSLTGDNQPQHF.